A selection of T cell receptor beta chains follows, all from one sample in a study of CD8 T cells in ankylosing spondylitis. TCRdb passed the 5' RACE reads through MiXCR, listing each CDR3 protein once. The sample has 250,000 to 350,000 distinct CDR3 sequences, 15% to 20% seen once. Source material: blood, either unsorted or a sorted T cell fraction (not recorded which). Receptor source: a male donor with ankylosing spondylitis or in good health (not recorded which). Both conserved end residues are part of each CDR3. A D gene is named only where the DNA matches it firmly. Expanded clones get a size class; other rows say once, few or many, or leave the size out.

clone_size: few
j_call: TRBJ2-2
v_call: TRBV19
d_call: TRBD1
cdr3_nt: TGTGCCAGTACTCCGGGACAGGGTTATTCCGGGGAGCTGTTTTTT
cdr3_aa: CASTPGQGYSGELFF

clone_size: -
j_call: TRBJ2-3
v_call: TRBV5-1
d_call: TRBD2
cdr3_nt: TGCGCCAGCAGCTTGGGTCTCCCGGGACTAGGCACAGATACGCAGTATTTT
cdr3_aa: CASSLGLPGLGTDTQYF

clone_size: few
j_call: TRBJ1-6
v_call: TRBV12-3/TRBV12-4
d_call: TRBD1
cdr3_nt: TGTGCCAGCAGTTCCAGGGGGGATAATTCACCCCTCCACTTT
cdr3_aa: CASSSRGDNSPLHF

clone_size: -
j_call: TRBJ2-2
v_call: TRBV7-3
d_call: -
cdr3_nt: TGTGCCAGTCGGGACGGAGTGACCGGGGAGCTGTTTTTT
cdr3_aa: CASRDGVTGELFF

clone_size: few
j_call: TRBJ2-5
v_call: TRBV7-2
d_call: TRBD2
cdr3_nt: TGTGCCAGCAGCCGTCCGGGGGGGTACCAAGAGACCCAGTACTTC
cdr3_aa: CASSRPGGYQETQYF

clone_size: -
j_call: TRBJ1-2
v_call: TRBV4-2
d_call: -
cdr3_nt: TGTGCCAGCAGCCCAGGGATCCCCGTGGACTATGGCTACACCTTC
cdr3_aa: CASSPGIPVDYGYTF

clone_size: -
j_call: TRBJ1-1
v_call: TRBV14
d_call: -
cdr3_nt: TGTGCCAGCAGCCAAGCAGCAGAAGCTTTCTTT
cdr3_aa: CASSQAAEAFF

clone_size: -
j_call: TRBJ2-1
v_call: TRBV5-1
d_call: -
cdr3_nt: TGCGCCAGCAGCTTGTCCGCGGACTTAGCAGGTCGTGAGCAGTTCTTC
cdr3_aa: CASSLSADLAGREQFF

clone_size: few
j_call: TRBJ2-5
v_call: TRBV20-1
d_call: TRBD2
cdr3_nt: TGCAGTGCTAGAGATACGAGTCTAGCGGGGGGGCCGCGGCAAGAGACCCAGTACTTC
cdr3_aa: CSARDTSLAGGPRQETQYF

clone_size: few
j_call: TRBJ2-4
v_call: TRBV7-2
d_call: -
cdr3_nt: TGTGCCAGCAGCCCCCGGGGCGACATTCAGTACTTC
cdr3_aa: CASSPRGDIQYF

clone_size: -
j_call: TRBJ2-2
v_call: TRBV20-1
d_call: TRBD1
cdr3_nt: TGCAGTGCCACGGGACAGGGGGTCACCGGGGAGCTGTTTTTT
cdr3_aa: CSATGQGVTGELFF

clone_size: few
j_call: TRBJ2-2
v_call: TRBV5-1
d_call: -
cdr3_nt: TGCGCCAGCAGTCACGACACCGGGGAGCTGTTTTTT
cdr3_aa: CASSHDTGELFF

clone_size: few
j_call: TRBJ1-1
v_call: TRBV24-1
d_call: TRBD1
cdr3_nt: TGTGCCACCAGTCGGGGACAGGACTACACTGAAGCTTTCTTT
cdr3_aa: CATSRGQDYTEAFF

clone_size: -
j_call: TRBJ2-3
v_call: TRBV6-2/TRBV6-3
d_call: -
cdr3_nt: TGTACCAGCAATTACGAGACGAACACAGATACGCAGTATTTT
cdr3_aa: CTSNYETNTDTQYF

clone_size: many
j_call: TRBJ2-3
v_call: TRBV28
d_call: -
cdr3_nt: TGTGCCAGCAGTGAGGTAGATACGCAGTATTTT
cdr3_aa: CASSEVDTQYF

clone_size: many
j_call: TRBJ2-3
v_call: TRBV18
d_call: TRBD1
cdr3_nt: TGTGCCAGCAGCAGCCGACAGGGAACAGATACGCAGTATTTT
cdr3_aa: CASSSRQGTDTQYF

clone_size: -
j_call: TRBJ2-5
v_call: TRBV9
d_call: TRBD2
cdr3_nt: TGTGCCAGCAGCGCGAGCGGGGCTCAAGAGACCCAGTACTTC
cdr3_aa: CASSASGAQETQYF

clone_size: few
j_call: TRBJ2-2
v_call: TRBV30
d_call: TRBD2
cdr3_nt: TGTGCCTGGAGTAGTCAGAGCGGGAGGGCCGGGGAGCTGTTTTTT
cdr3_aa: CAWSSQSGRAGELFF

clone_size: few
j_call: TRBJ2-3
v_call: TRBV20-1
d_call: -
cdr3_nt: TGCAGTGCCCGGCCTCGAGGCCGCACAGATACGCAGTATTTT
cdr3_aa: CSARPRGRTDTQYF

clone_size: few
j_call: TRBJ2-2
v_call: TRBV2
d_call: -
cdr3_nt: TGTGCCAGCGAAATGACAGGAATGATCACCGGGGAGCTGTTTTTT
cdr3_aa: CASEMTGMITGELFF

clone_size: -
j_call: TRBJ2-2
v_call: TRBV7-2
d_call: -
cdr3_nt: TGTGCCAGCAGCCCACAGGGTTATTCCGCCGGGGAGCTGTTTTTT
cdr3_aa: CASSPQGYSAGELFF

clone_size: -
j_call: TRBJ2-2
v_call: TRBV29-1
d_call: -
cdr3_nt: TGCAGCGTTGTAGCCCTTAACACCGGGGAGCTGTTTTTT
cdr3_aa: CSVVALNTGELFF

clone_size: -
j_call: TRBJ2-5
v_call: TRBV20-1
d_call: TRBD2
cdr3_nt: TGCAGTGCTGTTAGCGGGAGCGGGGTCCAAGAGACCCAGTACTTC
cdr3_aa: CSAVSGSGVQETQYF

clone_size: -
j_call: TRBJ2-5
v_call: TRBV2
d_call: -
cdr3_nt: TGTGCCAGCAGTGTTAATACGGAGACCCAGTACTTC
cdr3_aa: CASSVNTETQYF

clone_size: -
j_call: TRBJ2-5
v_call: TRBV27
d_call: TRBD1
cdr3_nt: TGTGCCAGCAGTCGCGGGACAGGGTTTTACTTC
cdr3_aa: CASSRGTGFYF

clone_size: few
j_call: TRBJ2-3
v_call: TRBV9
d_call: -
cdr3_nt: TGTGCCAGCAGCGTAGGAGCGACCGGGGATACGCAGTATTTT
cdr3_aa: CASSVGATGDTQYF

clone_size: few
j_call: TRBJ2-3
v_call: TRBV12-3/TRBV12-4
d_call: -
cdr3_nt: TGTGCCAGCAGTGAGCCCCCCCCAGATACGCAGTATTTT
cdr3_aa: CASSEPPPDTQYF

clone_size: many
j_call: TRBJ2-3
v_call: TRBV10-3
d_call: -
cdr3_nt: TGTGCCATCAGTGAATCCGCCCTCAGGGCAGATACGCAGTATTTT
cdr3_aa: CAISESALRADTQYF

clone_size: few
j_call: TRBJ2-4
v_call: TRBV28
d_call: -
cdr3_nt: TGTGCCAGCAGTTATGAGGAAAACATTCAGTACTTC
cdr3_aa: CASSYEENIQYF

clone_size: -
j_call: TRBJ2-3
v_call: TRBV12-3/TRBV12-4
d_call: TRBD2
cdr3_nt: TGTACCAGCAGTTTGAGGACTAGCGGGAGGGGTCGCACAGATACGCAGTATTTT
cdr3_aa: CTSSLRTSGRGRTDTQYF

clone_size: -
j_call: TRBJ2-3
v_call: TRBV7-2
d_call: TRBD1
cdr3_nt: TGTGCCAGCAGCCTATTCGACAGGGATTCTCCAGATACGCAGTATTTT
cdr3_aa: CASSLFDRDSPDTQYF

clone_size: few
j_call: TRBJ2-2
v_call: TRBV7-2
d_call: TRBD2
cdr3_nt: TGTGCCAGCAGCTTAAAGCGGGGGGGAGCGAACACCGGGGAGCTGTTTTTT
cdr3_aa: CASSLKRGGANTGELFF

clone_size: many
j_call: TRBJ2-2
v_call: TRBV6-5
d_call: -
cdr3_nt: TGTGCCAGCAGTTACCTTGGAGTTCTCAACACCGGGGAGCTGTTTTTT
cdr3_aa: CASSYLGVLNTGELFF

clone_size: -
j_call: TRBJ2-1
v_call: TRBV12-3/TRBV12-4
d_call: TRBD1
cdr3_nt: TGTGCCAGCAGTTGGGGGACAGGCGCCTACAATGAGCAGTTCTTC
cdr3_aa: CASSWGTGAYNEQFF

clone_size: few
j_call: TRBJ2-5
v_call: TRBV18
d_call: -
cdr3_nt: TGTGCCAGCTCACCACTTTCCAGGGACCAAGAGACCCAGTACTTC
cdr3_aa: CASSPLSRDQETQYF

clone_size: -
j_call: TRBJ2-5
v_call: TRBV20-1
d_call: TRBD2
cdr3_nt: TGCAGTGCGAGTAGGGGGGGGCTAGCGGGTACCCAGTACTTC
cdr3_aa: CSASRGGLAGTQYF

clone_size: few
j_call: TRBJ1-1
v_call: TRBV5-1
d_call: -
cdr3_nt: TGCGCCAGCAGCTTGTGGGGGTCGAGGACTGAAGCTTTCTTT
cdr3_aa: CASSLWGSRTEAFF

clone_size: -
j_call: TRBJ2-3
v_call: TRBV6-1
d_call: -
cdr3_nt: TGTGCCAGCAGTCAACCGGGACGCCGGGATACGCAGTATTTT
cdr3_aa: CASSQPGRRDTQYF

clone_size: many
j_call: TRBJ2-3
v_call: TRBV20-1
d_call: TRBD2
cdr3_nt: TGCAGTGCCATAACTAGCGTTCCTAACACAGATACGCAGTATTTT
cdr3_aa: CSAITSVPNTDTQYF

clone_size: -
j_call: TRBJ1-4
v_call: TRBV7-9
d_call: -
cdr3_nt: TGTGCCAGCAGATCGGGGGGGAACAGCGCTAATGAAAAACTGTTTTTT
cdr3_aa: CASRSGGNSANEKLFF

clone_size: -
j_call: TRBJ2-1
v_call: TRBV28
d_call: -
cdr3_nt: TGTGCCAGCAGTTTTAGGGAAACTGAGCAGTTCTTC
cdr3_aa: CASSFRETEQFF

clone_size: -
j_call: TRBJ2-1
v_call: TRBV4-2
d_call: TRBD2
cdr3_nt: TGTGCCAGCAGCCAAGAGGGACTAGCGGGGGCCCCATCCTCGAATGAGCAGTTCTTC
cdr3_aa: CASSQEGLAGAPSSNEQFF